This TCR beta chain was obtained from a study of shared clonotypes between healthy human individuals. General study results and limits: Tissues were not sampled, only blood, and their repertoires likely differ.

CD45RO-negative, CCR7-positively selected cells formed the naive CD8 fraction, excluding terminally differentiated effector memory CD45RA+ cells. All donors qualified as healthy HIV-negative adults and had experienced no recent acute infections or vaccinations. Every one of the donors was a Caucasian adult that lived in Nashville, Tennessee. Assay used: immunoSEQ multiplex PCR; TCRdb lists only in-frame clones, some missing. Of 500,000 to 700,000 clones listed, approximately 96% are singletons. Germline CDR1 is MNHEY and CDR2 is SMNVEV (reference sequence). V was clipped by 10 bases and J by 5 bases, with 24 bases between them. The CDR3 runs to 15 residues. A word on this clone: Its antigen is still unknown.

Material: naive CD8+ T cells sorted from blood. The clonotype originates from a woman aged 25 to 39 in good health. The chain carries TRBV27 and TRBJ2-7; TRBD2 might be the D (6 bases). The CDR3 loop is CATQVLAGPLNEQYF. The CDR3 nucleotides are TGTGCCACCCAGGTCCTGGCGGGACCCTTGAACGAGCAGTACTTC.